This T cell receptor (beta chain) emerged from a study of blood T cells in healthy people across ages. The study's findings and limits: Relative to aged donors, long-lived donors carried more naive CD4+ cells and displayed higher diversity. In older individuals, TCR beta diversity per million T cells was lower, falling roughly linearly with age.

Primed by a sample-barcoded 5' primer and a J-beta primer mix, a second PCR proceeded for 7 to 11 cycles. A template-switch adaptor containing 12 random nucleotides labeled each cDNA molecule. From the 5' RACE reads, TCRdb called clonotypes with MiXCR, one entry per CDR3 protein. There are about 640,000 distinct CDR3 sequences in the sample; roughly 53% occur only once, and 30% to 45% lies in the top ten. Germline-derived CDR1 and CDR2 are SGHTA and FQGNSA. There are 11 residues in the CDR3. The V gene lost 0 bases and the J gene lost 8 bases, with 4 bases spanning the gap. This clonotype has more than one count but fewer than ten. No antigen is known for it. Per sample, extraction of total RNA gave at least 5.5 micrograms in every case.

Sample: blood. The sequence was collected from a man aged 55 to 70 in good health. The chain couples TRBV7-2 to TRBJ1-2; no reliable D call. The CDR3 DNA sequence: TGTGCCAGCAGCTTAGCGTTGGGCTACACCTTC. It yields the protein CASSLALGYTF.